This T cell receptor (beta chain) was sequenced for a study of shared clonotypes between healthy human individuals. On the study more broadly: Every donor yielded three CD4 naive, three CD4 memory, two CD8 naive and one CD8 memory plate.

Germline V gives CDR1 LNHNV, CDR2 YYDKDF (reference sequence). This CDR3 region has 16 residues. V gave up 0 bases and J gave up 0 bases, with 9 bases separating them. About this clone itself: Additional DNA sequences in this sample encode the identical CDR3.

The naive CD8 subset, CD45RO-negative cells positively selected for CCR7, excluded terminally differentiated effector memory CD45RA+ cells. Replicate PCRs for sorted subsets used approximately 190 ng DNA; this equaled 33,000 or so T cell genomes. Authors' data handling: Filtering of immunoSEQ junctional sequences could not match full-length read filtering. The repertoire was sequenced with immunoSEQ multiplex PCR; TCRdb's copy has only in-frame clones and lacks some. The V and J calls and clone size are taken from that table; D and trimming were inferred from the DNA. Of fewer than 1 million clones listed, 96% were seen once; the top ten hold over 0.2%.

The specimen was naive CD8+ T cells sorted from blood. The V and J genes are TRBV15 and TRBJ1-5; D is undetermined. This receptor was obtained from a young man in good health. CDR3 sequence (DNA): TGTGCCACCAGCAGAGATCGGGAGTATAGCAATCAGCCCCAGCATTTT. Protein: CATSRDREYSNQPQHF.